These 9 T cell receptor beta chains were all obtained from the same sample, sequenced in a study of blood T cells in healthy people across ages. Next came a second PCR, run for roughly 6 to 11 cycles, which used a sample-barcoded 5' primer along with a J-beta primer mix. TCRdb itself ran the 5' RACE reads through MiXCR, one entry per CDR3 protein. The top ten hold 3% of the sample, which has 750,000 to 950,000 distinct CDR3 sequences, around 25% seen once. Another study also made use of these data, one on T cells of mothers and their children.

The sample consisted of blood. All receptors come from a boy between 10 and 17 years old in good health.

The chain joins TRBV20-1 to TRBJ1-4, with 7 bases matching TRBD1. The CDR3 loop spans 13 amino acids. Germline V gives CDR1 DFQATT, CDR2 SNEGSKA (reference sequence). V lost 6 bases to trimming and J lost 8 bases; unmatched junction nucleotides: 9. The chain's CDR3 is CSAKWTGGEKLFF. For the CDR3, the DNA is TGCAGTGCCAAATGGACAGGCGGGGAAAAACTGTTTTTT.

A note on this clonotype: One junction end does not reproduce the germline sequence, and a read error may be involved. The chain couples TRBV10-3 to TRBJ2-7; 7 bases map to TRBD1. This CDR3 region has 13 residues. Germline CDR1 and CDR2: ENHRY and SYGVKD. The CDR3 DNA reads TGTGCCATCAGATGGGACAGCTCCTACGGGCAGTACTTC. Translating it yields CAIRWDSSYGQYF.

The CDR3 protein is CASSHSTVANNQPQHF. DNA of the CDR3: TGTGCCAGCAGCCATTCGACAGTAGCAAACAATCAGCCCCAGCATTTT. The chain has TRBV3-1 and TRBJ1-5; tentatively, D is TRBD1 (5 bases). Trimming shortened V by 3 bases and J by 3 bases, and 15 bases separated the two germline ends. The germline CDR1 and CDR2 sequences are LGHDT and YNNKEL (reference sequence). This CDR3 spans 16 amino acids. The full variable domain, completed using reference TRBV3-1 and TRBJ1-5, is DTAVSQTPKYLVTQMGNDKSIKCEQNLGHDTMYWYKQDSKKFLKIMFSYNNKELIINETVPNRFSPKSPDKAHLNLHINSLELGDSAVYFCASSHSTVANNQPQHFGDGTRLSIL.

This clonotype was counted a few times. The chain carries TRBV18 and TRBJ2-5; TRBD2 aligns across 10 bases. CDR3 length: 14 residues. The junction had 4 bases not matched to a gene; V was cut back by 6 bases and J by 3 bases. Germline V lookup: CDR1 KGHSH, CDR2 LQKENI. CDR3 sequence (DNA): TGTGCCAGCTCCACGGGACTAGCGAAAGAGACCCAGTACTTC. It codes for CASSTGLAKETQYF.

This clonotype was seen a few times. The chain joins TRBV7-3 to TRBJ2-1; the D gene is possibly TRBD2 (5 bases). Germline CDR1 and CDR2: SGHTA and FQGTGA. V lost 4 bases and J lost 2, with 12 bases in between. CDR3 length: 15 amino acids. The CDR3: CASSSLSGAYNEQFF. In DNA, the CDR3 is TGTGCCAGCAGCTCCTTAAGCGGAGCCTACAATGAGCAGTTCTTC. The complete variable domain, with remaining parts taken from reference TRBV7-3 and TRBJ2-1, reads GAGVSQTPSNKVTEKGKYVELRCDPISGHTALYWYRQSLGQGPEFLIYFQGTGAADDSGLPNDRFFAVRPEGSVSTLKIQRTERGDSAVYLCASSSLSGAYNEQFFGPGTRLTVL.

The gene calls are TRBV5-1 and TRBJ1-4; D possibly corresponds to TRBD1 (5 bases). This CDR3 has 14 residues. Germline-derived CDR1 and CDR2 are SGHRS and YFSETQ. Trimming took off 5 bases at V and 8 bases at J, with 16 bases between the two ends. This CDR3 reads CASRARTLSEKLFF. The CDR3 region has the DNA TGCGCCAGCAGGGCCCGGACACTATCGGAAAAACTGTTTTTT.

The chain combines TRBV7-2 with TRBJ2-7; D uncertain. Germline CDR1 reads SGHTA; CDR2 reads FQGNSA. There are 14 residues in the CDR3. V shed 1 base and J shed 8 bases, with 15 bases lying between them. The CDR3 nucleotides are TGTGCCAGCAGCTTAGTGCCTTCCAGTCCCCAGCAGTACTTC. It specifies CASSLVPSSPQQYF.

This sequence joins TRBV27 and TRBJ2-7; D is undetermined. Per germline, CDR1 MNHEY and CDR2 SMNVEV (reference sequence). The CDR3 length is 9 residues. With 7 bases removed from V and 6 bases from J, the gap between germline ends came to 4 bases. The CDR3 loop is CASIGEQYF. As DNA, the CDR3 is TGTGCCAGCATTGGCGAGCAGTACTTC.

In this sample, this clonotype turned up a few times. The chain carries TRBV4-2 and TRBJ1-1; tentatively, D is TRBD1 (5 bases). Germline assignment: CDR1 LGHNA and CDR2 YNFKEQ. The CDR3 spans 12 residues. Trimming removed 2 bases from V and 11 bases from J, with 12 bases in between. The CDR3 DNA sequence: TGTGCCAGCAGCCAAACGGACCGGGGGGCTTTCTTT. It specifies CASSQTDRGAFF.